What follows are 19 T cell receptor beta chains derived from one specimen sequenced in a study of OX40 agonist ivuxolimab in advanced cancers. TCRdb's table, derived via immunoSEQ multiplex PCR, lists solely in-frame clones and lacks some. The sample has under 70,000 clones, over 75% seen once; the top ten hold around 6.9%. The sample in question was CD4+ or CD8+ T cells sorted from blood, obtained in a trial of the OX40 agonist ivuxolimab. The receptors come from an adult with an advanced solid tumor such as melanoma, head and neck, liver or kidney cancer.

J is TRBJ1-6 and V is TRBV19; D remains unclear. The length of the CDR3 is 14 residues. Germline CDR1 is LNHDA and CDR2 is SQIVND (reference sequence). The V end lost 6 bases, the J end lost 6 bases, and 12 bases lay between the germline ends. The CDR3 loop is CASSPTGGNSPLHF. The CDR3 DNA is TGTGCCAGTAGCCCAACTGGAGGTAATTCACCCCTCCACTTT.

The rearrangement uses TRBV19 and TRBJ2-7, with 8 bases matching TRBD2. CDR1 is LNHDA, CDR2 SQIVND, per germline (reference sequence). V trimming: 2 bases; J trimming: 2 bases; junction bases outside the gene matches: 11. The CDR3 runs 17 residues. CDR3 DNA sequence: TGTGCCAGTAGTATATCTTTCGGACTAGCTGGGACCTACGAGCAGTACTTC. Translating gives CASSISFGLAGTYEQYF.

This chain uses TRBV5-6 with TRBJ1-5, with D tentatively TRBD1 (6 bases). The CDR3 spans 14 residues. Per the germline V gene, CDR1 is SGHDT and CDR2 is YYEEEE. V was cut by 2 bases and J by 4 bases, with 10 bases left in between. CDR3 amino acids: CASSLYQGNQPQHF. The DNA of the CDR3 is TGTGCCAGCAGCTTATACCAGGGGAATCAGCCCCAGCATTTT.

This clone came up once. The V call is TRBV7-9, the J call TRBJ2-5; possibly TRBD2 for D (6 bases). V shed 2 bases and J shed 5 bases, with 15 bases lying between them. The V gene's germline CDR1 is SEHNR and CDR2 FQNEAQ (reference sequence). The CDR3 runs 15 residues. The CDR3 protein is CASSLFVGREETQYF. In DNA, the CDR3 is TGTGCCAGCAGCTTATTTGTCGGTCGGGAGGAGACCCAGTACTTC.

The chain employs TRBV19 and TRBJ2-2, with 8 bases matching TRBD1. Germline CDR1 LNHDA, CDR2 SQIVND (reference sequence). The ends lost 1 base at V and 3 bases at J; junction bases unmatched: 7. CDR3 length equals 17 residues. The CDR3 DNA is TGTGCCAGTAGTATAGCCCCAGGGGGCGAATACACCGGGGAGCTGTTTTTT. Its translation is CASSIAPGGEYTGELFF.

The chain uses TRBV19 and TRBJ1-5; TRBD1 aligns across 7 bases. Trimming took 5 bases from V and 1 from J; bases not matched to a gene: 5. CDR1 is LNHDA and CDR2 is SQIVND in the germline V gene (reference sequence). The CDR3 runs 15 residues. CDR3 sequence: CASSPQGDSNQPQHF. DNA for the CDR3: TGTGCCAGTAGTCCCCAGGGGGACAGCAATCAGCCCCAGCATTTT.

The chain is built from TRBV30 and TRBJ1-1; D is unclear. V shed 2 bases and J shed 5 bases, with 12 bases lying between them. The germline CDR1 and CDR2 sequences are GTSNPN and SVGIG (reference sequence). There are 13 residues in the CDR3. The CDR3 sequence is CAWSLGRGTEAFF. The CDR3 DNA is TGTGCCTGGAGTCTGGGGAGAGGAACTGAAGCTTTCTTT. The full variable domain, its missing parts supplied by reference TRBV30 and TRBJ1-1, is SQTIHQWPATLVQPVGSPLSLECTVEGTSNPNLYWYRQAAGRGLQLLFYSVGIGQISSEVPQNLSASRPQDRQFILSSKKLLLSDSGFYLCAWSLGRGTEAFFGQGTRLTVV.

The CDR3 DNA is TGTGCCAGCAGTTACTCGGAAGATACTGAAGCTTTCTTT. Translated: CASSYSEDTEAFF. This chain connects TRBV6-6 to TRBJ1-1; D remains ambiguous. Trimming took 0 bases from V and 5 from J, leaving 7 bases between them. Germline-derived CDR1 and CDR2 are MNHNY and SVGAGI (reference sequence). The CDR3 totals 13 residues.

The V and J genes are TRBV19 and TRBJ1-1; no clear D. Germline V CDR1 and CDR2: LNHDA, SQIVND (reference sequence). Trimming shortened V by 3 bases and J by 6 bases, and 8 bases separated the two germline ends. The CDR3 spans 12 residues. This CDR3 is CASSMGGPEAFF. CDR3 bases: TGTGCCAGTAGTATGGGAGGGCCTGAAGCTTTCTTT.

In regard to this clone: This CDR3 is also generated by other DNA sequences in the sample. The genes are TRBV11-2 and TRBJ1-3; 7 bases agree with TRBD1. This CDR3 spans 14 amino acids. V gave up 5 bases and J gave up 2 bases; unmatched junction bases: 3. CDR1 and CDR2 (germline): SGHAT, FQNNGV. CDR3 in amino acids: CASSLGQTGNTIYF. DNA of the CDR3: TGTGCCAGCAGCCTGGGACAGACTGGAAACACCATATATTTT.

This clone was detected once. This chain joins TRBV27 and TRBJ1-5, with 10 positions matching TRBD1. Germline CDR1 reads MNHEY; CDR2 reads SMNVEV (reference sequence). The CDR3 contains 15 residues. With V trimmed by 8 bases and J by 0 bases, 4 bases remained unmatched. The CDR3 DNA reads TGTGCCAGCCGGGACAGGGGATATAGCAATCAGCCCCAGCATTTT. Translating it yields CASRDRGYSNQPQHF.

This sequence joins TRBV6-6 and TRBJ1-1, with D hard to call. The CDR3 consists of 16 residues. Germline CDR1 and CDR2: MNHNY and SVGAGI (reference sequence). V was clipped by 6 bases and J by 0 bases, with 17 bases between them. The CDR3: CASSPAALGLNTEAFF. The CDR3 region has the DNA TGTGCCAGCAGCCCCGCAGCTCTGGGGTTGAACACTGAAGCTTTCTTT.

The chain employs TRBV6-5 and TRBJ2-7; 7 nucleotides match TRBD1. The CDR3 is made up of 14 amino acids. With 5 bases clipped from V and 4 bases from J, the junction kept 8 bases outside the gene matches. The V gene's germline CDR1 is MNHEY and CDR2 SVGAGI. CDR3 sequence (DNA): TGTGCCAGCAGTGAGGGGGACAGTCTGTACGAGCAGTACTTC. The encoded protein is CASSEGDSLYEQYF.

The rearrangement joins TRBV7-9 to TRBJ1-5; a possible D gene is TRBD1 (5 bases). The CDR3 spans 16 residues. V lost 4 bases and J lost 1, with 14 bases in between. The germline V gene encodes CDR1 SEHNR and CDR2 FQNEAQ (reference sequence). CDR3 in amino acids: CASSSGPGGSNQPQHF. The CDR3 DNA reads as TGTGCCAGCAGCTCGGGTCCTGGGGGGAGCAATCAGCCCCAGCATTTT.

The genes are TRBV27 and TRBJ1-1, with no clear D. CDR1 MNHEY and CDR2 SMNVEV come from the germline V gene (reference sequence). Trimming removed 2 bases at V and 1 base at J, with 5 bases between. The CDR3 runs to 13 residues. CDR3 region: CASSLGWNTEAFF. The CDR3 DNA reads TGTGCCAGCAGTTTAGGATGGAACACTGAAGCTTTCTTT.

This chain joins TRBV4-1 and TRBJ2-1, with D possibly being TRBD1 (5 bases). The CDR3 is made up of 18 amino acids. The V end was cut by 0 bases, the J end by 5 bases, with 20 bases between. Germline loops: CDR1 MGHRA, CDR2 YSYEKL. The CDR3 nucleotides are TGCGCCAGCAGCCAAGAGGCCAGGGCAGCACACATAAACAATGAGCAGTTCTTC. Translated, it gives CASSQEARAAHINNEQFF.

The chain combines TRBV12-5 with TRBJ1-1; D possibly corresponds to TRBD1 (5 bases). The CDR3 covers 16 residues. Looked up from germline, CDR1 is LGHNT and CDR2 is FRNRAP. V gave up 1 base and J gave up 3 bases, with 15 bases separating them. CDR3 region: CASGLGQISVDTEAFF. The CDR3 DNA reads TGTGCTAGTGGTTTGGGACAGATCTCGGTCGACACTGAAGCTTTCTTT.

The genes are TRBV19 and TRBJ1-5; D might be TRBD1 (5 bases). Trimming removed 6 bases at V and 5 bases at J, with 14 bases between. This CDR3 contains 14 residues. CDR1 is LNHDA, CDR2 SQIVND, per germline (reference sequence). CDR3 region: CASRTGTDYQPQHF. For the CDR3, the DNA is TGTGCCAGTAGAACCGGGACGGATTATCAGCCCCAGCATTTT.

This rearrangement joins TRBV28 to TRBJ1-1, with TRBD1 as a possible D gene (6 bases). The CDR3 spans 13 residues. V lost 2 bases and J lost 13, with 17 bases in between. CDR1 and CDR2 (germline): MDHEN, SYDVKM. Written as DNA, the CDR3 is TGTGCCAGCAGTTTAATCCGACAGGTAGGGGATTTCTTT. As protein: CASSLIRQVGDFF.